These 10 T cell receptor beta chains were sequenced from one sample in a study of blood T cell repertoires in COVID-19. Using immunoSEQ multiplex PCR, the repertoire was profiled, and TCRdb retains in-frame clones only, with some absent. Seen here are 50,000 to 60,000 clones, approximately 90% observed once, and the top ten hold 1.5% to 2%. Sequencing used peripheral blood. The origin of the receptors is a man in his 60s with acute or convalescent COVID-19.

J is TRBJ1-2 and V is TRBV28, with D unclear. CDR1 MDHEN and CDR2 SYDVKM come from the germline V gene. The ends were cut back, 7 bases at V and 4 bases at J, with 22 bases in the middle. The CDR3 extends over 16 amino acids. Written as DNA, the CDR3 is TGTGCCAGCAACTCCGGAGGTGTAACAACAACCTATGGCTACACCTTC. Protein: CASNSGGVTTTYGYTF.

The rearrangement links TRBV29-1 to TRBJ1-1; D not certain. The ends were cut back, 7 bases at V and 0 bases at J, with 12 bases in the middle. The CDR3 totals 13 residues. From germline, CDR1 is SQVTM and CDR2 ANQGSEA. The CDR3 loop is CSGREAMNTEAFF. DNA for the CDR3: TGCAGCGGAAGGGAGGCTATGAACACTGAAGCTTTCTTT. Full variable domain (rest looked up from reference TRBV29-1 and TRBJ1-1): SAVISQKPSRDICQRGTSLTIQCQVDSQVTMMFWYRQQPGQSLTLIATANQGSEATYESGFVIDKFPISRPNLTFSTLTVSNMSPEDSSIYLCSGREAMNTEAFFGQGTRLTVV.

This clone occurred once. The rearrangement uses TRBV5-1 and TRBJ2-3, with TRBD1 matching over 9 bases. V lost 0 bases, J lost 5 bases, and 16 bases stayed unmatched. This CDR3 is 19 amino acids long. Germline CDR1 reads SGHRS; CDR2 reads YFSETQ. CDR3 nucleotides: TGCGCCAGCAGCTTGGTTGGGGCAACAGGGGGCGCGGGTGGAGATACGCAGTATTTT. Its protein product is CASSLVGATGGAGGDTQYF.

The chain carries TRBV4-1 and TRBJ2-2; TRBD1 agrees at 7 bases. CDR3 size: 17 residues. The ends lost 1 base at V and 8 bases at J; junction bases unmatched: 13. The germline V gene has CDR1 MGHRA and CDR2 YSYEKL. The CDR3 nucleotides read TGCGCCAGCAGCCAAGGGGCCCAGGGGGTCCTTCCGGGGGAGCTGTTTTTT. Translated: CASSQGAQGVLPGELFF.

In this sample, this clone turned up once. The rearrangement links TRBV7-9 to TRBJ2-1; a possible D gene is TRBD1 (8 bases). The germline V gene encodes CDR1 SEHNR and CDR2 FQNEAQ (reference sequence). The V end was cut by 5 bases, the J end by 1 base, with 18 bases between. The CDR3 runs to 17 residues. CDR3 amino acids: CASSAPKQGGSYNEQFF. CDR3 nucleotides: TGTGCCAGCAGCGCACCAAAACAGGGGGGGTCCTACAATGAGCAGTTCTTC.

The gene calls are TRBV30 and TRBJ2-3; D possibly corresponds to TRBD1 (5 bases). From germline, CDR1 is GTSNPN and CDR2 SVGIG (reference sequence). V was pared by 4 bases and J by 4 bases, with 12 bases between. This CDR3 contains 13 residues. The CDR3 DNA reads as TGTGCCTGGAAAGGGGTCAATCCAGATACGCAGTATTTT. This codes for CAWKGVNPDTQYF.

The chain uses TRBV7-8 and TRBJ1-1, with D tentatively TRBD1 (5 bases). Germline V gene sequence: CDR1 SGHVS, CDR2 FQNEAQ. Trimming shortened V by 5 bases and J by 6 bases, and 22 bases separated the two germline ends. This CDR3 is 16 amino acids long. CDR3 loop: CASSTEMTARAPEAFF. The CDR3 region has the DNA TGTGCCAGCAGCACTGAGATGACAGCTAGAGCCCCTGAAGCTTTCTTT.

The chain links TRBV4-2 to TRBJ2-7; TRBD2 matches 10 bases. Germline V gene lookup returns CDR1 LGHNA and CDR2 YNFKEQ. V dropped 0 bases and J dropped 3; count of bases not matched to a gene: 5. This CDR3 region has 16 residues. The CDR3 spells CASSQDLRTSGYEQYF. Here the CDR3 DNA reads TGTGCCAGCAGCCAAGATCTGAGGACTAGCGGCTACGAGCAGTACTTC.

The CDR3 sequence is CAVGQGENSNQPQHF. The CDR3 DNA reads as TGTGCCGTTGGACAGGGAGAGAATAGCAATCAGCCCCAGCATTTT. This chain uses TRBV30 with TRBJ1-5; 8 nucleotides align to TRBD1. The CDR3 covers 15 residues. The V gene's germline CDR1 is GTSNPN and CDR2 SVGIG (reference sequence). The trim removed 8 bases at V and 0 bases at J, leaving 9 bases unmatched.

This clone came up once. The chain joins TRBV24-1 to TRBJ2-5; a weak D match, TRBD2 (6 bases). The V and J ends lost 0 bases and 4 bases respectively, with 14 bases between them. The CDR3 is made up of 16 amino acids. Germline CDR1 reads KGHDR; CDR2 reads SFDVKD. CDR3 amino acids: CATSDLLQGGGETQYF. The CDR3 nucleotides are TGTGCCACCAGTGATTTGCTGCAGGGAGGAGGAGAGACCCAGTACTTC.